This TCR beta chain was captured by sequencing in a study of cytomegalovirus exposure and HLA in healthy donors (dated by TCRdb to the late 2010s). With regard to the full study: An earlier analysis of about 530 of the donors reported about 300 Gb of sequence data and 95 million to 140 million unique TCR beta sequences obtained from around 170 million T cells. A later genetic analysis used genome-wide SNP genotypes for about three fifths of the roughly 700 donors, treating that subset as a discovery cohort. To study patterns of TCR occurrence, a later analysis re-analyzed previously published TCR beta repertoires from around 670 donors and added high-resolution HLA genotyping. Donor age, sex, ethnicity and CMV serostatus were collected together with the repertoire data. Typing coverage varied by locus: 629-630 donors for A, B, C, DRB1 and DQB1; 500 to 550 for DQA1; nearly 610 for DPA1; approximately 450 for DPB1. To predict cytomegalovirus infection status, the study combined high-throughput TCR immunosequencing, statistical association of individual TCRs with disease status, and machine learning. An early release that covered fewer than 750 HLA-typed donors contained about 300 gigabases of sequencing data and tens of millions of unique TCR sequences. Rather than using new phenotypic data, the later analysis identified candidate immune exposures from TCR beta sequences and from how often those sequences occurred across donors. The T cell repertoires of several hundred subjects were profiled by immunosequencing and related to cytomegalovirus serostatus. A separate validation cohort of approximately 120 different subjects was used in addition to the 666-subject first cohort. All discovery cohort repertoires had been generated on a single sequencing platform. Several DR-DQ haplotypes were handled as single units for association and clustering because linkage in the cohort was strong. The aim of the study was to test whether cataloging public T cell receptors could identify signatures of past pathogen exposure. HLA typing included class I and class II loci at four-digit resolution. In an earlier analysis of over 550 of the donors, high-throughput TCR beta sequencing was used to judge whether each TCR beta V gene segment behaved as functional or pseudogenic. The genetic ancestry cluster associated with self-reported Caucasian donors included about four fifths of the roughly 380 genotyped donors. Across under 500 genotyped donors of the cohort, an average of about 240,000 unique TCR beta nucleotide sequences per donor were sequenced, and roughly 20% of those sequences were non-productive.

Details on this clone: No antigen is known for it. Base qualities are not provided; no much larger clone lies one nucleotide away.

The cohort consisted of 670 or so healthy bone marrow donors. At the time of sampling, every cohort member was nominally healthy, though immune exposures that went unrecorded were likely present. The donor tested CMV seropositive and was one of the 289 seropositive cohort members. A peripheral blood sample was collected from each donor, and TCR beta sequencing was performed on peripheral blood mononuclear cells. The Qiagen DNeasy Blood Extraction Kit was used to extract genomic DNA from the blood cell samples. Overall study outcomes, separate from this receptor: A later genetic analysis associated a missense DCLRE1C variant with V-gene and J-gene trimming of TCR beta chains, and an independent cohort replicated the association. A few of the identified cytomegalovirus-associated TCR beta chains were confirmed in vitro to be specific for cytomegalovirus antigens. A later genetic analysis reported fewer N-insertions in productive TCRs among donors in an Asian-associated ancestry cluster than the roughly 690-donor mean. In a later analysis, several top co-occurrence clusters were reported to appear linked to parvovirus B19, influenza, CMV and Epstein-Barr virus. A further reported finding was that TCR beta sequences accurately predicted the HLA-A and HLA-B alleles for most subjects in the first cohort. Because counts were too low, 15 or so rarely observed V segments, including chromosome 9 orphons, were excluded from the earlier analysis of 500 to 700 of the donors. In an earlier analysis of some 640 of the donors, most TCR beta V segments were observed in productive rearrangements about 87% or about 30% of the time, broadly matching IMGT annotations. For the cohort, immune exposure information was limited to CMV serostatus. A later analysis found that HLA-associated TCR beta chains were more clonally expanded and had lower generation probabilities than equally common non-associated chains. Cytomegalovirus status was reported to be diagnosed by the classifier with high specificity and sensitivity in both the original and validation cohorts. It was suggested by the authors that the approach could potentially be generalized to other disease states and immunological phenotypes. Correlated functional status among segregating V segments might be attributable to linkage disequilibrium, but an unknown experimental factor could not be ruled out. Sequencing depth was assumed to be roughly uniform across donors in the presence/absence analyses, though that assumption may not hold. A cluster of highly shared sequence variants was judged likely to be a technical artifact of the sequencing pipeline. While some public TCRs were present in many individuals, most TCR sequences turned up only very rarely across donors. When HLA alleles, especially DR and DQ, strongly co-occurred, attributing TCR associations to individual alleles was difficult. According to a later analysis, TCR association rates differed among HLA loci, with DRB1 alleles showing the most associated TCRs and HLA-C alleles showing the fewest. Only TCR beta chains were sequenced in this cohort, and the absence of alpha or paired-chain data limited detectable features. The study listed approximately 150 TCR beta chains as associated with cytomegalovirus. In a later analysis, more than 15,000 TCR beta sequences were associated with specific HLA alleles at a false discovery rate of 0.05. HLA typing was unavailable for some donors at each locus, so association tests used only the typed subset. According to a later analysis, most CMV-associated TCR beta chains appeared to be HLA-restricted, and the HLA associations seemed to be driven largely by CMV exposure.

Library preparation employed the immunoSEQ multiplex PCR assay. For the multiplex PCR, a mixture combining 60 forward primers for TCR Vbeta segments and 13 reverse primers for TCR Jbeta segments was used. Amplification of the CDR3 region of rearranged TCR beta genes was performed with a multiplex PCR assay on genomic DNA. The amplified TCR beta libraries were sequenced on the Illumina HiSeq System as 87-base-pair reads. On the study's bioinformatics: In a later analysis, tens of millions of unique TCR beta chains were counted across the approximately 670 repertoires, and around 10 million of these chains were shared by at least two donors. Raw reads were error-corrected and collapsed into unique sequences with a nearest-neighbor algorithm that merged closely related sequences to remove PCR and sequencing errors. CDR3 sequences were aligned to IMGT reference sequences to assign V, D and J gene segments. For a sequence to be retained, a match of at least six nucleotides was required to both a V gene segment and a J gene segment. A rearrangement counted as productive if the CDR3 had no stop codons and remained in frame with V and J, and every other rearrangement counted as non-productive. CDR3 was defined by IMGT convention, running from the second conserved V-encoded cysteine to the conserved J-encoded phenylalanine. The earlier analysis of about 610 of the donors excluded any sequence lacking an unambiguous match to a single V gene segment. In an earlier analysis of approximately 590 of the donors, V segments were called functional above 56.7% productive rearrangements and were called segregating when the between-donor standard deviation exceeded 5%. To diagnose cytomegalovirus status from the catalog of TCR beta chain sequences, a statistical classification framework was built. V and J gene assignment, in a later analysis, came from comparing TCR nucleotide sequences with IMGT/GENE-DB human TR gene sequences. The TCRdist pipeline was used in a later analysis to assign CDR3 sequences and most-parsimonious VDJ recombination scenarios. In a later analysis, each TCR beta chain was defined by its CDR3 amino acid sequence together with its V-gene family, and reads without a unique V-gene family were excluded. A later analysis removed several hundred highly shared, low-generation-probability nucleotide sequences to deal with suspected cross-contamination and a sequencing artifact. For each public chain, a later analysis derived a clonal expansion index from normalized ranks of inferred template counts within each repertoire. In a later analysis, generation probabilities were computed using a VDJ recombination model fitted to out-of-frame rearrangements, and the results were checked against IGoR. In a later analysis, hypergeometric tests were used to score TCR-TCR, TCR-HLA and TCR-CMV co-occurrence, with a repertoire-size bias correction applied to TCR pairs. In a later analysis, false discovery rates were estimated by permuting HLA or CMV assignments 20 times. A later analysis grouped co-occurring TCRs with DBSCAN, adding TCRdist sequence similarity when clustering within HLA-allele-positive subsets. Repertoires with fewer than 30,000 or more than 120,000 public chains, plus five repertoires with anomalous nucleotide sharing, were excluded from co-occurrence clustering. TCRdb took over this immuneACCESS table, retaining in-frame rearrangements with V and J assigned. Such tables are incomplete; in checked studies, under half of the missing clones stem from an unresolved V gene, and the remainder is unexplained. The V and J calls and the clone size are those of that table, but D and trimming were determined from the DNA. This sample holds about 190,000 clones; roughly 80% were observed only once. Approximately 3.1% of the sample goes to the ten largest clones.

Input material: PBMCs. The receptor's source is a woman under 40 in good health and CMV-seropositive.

The DNA sequence is given as TGTGCCAGCGAGGAAGGATTAGCCGGGTACGAGGAGACCCAGTACTTC. Its product reads: CASEEGLAGYEETQYF. This sequence uses TRBV2 and TRBJ2-5, with the D gene too uncertain to name. A distance of 24 bases separates the germline ends of V and J, which lose 8 bases and 5 bases respectively. Sequences SNHLY (CDR1) and FYNNEI (CDR2) are obtained from the germline V gene. The CDR3 goes from the cysteine to the phenylalanine over 16 residues. Kept here is only the CDR3 DNA, which spans 48 bases and is read in frame from base 1.